The clone carrying this T cell receptor beta chain was seen repeatedly, ten times or more. Its specificity is unknown. This record belongs to a study of CD8+CD57+ T cells in acquired aplastic anemia. General study points: Patients shared around 30 CD8+ CDR3 sequences with controls.

This CDR3 has 15 residues. CDR1 SEHNR and CDR2 FQNEAQ come from the germline V gene (reference sequence). V lost 5 bases and J lost 0, with 8 bases in between. Sequencing involved patients with CD8+CD57+ cell expansion previously shown by flow cytometry. Profiling of TCR beta VDJ combinations and CDR3 sequences used genomic DNA as template. TCRdb reprocessed the reads via MiXCR and lists one record per CDR3 protein. The sample shows about 180,000 distinct CDR3 sequences, roughly three fifths of them seen only once. The J gene is TRBJ1-6, the V gene TRBV7-9; a possible D gene is TRBD1 (5 bases). The receptor was isolated from a human donor with aplastic anemia. The sequenced sample consisted of sorted CD4+, CD8+, or CD8+CD57+ T cells (not recorded which) from PBMCs. The CDR3: CASSPRGSYNSPLHF. CDR3 DNA: TGTGCCAGCAGCCCAAGGGGCTCCTATAATTCACCCCTCCACTTT.